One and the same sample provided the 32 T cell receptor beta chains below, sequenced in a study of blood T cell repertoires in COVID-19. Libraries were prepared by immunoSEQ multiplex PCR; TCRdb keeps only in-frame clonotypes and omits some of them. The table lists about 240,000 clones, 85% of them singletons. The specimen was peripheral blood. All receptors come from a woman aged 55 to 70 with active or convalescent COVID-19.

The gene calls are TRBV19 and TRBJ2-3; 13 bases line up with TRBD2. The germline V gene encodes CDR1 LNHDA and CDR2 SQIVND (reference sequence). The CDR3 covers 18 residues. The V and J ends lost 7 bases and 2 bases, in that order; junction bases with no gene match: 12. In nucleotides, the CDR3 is TGTGCCAGTACCACGCCAGGTGGGACTAGCGGGGTCACAGATACGCAGTATTTT. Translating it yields CASTTPGGTSGVTDTQYF. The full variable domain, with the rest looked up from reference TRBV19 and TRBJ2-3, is DGGITQSPKYLFRKEGQNVTLSCEQNLNHDAMYWYRQDPGQGLRLIYYSQIVNDFQKGDIAEGYSVSREKKESFPLTVTSAQKNPTAFYLCASTTPGGTSGVTDTQYFGPGTRLTVL.

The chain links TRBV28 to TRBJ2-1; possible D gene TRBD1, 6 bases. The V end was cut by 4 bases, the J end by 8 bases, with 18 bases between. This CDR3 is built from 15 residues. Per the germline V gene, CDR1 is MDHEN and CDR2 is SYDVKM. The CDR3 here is CASSSPRTKGDEQFF. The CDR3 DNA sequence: TGTGCCAGCAGTTCCCCCAGGACAAAGGGGGATGAGCAGTTCTTC.

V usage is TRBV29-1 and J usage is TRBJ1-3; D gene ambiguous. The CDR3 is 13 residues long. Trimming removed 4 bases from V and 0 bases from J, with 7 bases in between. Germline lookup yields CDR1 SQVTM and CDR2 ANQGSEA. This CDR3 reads CSVASSSGNTIYF. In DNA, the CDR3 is TGCAGCGTTGCCAGTTCCTCTGGAAACACCATATATTTT.

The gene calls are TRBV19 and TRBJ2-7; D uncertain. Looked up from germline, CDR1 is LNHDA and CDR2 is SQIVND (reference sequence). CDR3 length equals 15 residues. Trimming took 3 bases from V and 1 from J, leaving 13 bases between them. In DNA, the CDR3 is TGTGCCAGTAGTATCTCCCGGAGAGGATCCTACGAGCAGTACTTC. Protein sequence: CASSISRRGSYEQYF.

The CDR3 loop is CASSYSLGSGGYTF. CDR3 nucleotide sequence: TGTGCCAGCAGCTACTCCCTGGGCTCGGGAGGCTACACCTTC. The genes are TRBV5-4 and TRBJ1-2; D gene uncertain. Germline CDR1 reads SGHNT; CDR2 reads YYREEE (reference sequence). The CDR3 length is 14 residues. Trimming cost V 3 bases and J 8 bases, with 17 bases left between them.

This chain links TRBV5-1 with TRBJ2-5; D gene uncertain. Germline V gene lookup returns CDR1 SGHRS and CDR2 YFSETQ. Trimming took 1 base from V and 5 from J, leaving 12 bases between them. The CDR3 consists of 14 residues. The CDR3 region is CASSLPPDWETQYF. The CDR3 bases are TGCGCCAGCAGCTTGCCCCCCGACTGGGAGACCCAGTACTTC.

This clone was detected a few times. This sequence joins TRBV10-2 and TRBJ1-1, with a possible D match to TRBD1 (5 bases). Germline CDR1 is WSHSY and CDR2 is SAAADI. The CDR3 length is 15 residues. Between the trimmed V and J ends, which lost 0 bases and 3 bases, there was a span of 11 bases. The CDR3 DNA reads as TGCGCCAGCAGTGAGTCGATGGGGGGATACACTGAAGCTTTCTTT. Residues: CASSESMGGYTEAFF.

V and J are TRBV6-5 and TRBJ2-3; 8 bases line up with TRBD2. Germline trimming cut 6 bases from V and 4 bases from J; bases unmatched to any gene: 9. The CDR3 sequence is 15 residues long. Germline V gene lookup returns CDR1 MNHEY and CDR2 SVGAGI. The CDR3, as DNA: TGTGCCAGCAGGGCTGAGCGGGGGAAGGCAGATACGCAGTATTTT. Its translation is CASRAERGKADTQYF.

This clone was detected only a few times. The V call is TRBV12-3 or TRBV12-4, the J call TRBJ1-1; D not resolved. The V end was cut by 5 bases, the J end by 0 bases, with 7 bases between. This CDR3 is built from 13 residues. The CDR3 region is CASSQQLNTEAFF. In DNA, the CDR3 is TGTGCCAGCAGTCAACAGCTGAACACTGAAGCTTTCTTT.

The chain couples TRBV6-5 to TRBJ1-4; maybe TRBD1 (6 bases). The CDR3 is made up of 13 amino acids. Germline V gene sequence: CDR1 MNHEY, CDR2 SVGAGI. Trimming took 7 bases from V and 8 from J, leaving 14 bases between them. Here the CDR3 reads CASNWDIWEKLFF. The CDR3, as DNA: TGTGCCAGCAATTGGGACATTTGGGAAAAACTGTTTTTT.

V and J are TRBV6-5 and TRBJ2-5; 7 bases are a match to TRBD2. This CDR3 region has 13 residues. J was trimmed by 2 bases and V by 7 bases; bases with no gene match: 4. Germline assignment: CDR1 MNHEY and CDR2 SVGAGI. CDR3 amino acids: CASKGGRQETQYF. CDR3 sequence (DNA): TGTGCCAGCAAGGGCGGGAGACAAGAGACCCAGTACTTC.

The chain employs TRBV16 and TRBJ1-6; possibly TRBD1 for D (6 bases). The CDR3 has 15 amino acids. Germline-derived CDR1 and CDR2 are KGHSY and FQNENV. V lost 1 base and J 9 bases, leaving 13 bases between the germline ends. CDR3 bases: TGTGCCAGCAGCCAATTCCCGGGAGGGGGTTCACCCCTCCACTTT. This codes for CASSQFPGGGSPLHF.

The CDR3 DNA reads TGCAGTGCTAGTGGACAGAATCAGCCCCAGCATTTT. This codes for CSASGQNQPQHF. The rearrangement joins TRBV20-1 to TRBJ1-5; D perhaps matches TRBD1 (6 bases). V shed 3 bases and J shed 4 bases, with 7 bases lying between them. CDR3 length equals 12 residues. CDR1 and CDR2 (germline): DFQATT, SNEGSKA (reference sequence).

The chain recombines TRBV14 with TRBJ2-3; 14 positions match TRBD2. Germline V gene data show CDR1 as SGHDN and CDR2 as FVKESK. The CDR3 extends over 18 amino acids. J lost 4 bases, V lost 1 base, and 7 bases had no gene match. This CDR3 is CASSQGGGLAGAADTQYF. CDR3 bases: TGTGCCAGCAGCCAAGGTGGGGGACTAGCGGGGGCCGCAGATACGCAGTATTTT.

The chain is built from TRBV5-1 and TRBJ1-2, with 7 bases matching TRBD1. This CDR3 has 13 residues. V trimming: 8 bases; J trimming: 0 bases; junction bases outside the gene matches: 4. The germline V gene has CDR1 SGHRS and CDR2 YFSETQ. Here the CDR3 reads CARRQGTNYGYTF. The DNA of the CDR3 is TGCGCCAGGCGACAGGGTACTAACTATGGCTACACCTTC.

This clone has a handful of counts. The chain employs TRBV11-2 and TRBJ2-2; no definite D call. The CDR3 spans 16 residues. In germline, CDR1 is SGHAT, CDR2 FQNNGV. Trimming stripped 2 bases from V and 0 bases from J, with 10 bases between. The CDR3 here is CASSLPESTNTGELFF. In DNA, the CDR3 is TGTGCCAGCAGCTTACCCGAGTCGACGAACACCGGGGAGCTGTTTTTT.

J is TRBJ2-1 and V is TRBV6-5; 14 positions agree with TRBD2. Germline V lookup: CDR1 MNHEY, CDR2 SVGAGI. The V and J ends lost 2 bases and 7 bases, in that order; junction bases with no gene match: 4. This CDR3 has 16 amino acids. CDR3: CASSYPGLAGENEQFF. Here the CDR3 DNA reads TGTGCCAGCAGTTACCCGGGACTAGCGGGAGAGAATGAGCAGTTCTTC.

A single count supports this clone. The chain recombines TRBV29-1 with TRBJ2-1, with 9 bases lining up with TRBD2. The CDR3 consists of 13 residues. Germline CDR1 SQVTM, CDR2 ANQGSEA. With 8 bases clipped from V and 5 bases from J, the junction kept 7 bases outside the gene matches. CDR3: CSSIAGVNNEQFF. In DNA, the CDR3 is TGCAGCTCAATAGCGGGAGTAAACAATGAGCAGTTCTTC.

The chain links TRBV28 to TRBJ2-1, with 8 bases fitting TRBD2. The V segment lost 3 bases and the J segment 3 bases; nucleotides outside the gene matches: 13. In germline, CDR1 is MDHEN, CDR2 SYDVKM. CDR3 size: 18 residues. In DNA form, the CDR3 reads TGTGCCAGCAGTTTGCGAGTAGCGGGGCCTCAGAACTACAATGAGCAGTTCTTC. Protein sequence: CASSLRVAGPQNYNEQFF.

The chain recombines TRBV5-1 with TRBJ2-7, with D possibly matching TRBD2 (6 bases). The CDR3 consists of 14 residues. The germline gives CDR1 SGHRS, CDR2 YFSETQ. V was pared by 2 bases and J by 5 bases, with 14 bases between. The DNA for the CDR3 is TGCGCCAGCAGCTTTGGCGGGGCCCCAAACGAGCAGTACTTC. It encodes CASSFGGAPNEQYF.

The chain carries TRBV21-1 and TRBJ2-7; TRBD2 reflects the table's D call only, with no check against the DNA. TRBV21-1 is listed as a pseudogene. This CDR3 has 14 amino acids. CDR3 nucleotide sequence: TGTGCCAGCGCCGGGGGGGGGCAGCCCTACGAGCAGTACTTC. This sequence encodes CASAGGGQPYEQYF.

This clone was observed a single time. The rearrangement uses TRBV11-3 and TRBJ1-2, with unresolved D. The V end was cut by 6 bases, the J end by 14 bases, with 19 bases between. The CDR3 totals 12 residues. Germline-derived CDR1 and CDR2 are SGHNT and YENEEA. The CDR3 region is CASSNTGSPWTF. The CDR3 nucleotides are TGTGCCAGCAGTAATACGGGGTCACCTTGGACCTTC.

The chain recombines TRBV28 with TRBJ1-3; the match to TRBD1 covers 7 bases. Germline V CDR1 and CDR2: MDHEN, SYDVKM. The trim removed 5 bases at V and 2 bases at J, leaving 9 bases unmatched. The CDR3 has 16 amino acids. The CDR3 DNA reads TGTGCCAGCAGTGGCTCGACAGGGTGGACTGGAAACACCATATATTTT. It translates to CASSGSTGWTGNTIYF.

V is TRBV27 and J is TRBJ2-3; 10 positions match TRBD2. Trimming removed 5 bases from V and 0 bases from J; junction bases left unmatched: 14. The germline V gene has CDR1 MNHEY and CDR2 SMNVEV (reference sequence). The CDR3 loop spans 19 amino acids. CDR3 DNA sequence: TGTGCCAGCAGTCACCTATCGACTAGCGGGTCCTTTAGCACAGATACGCAGTATTTT. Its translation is CASSHLSTSGSFSTDTQYF.

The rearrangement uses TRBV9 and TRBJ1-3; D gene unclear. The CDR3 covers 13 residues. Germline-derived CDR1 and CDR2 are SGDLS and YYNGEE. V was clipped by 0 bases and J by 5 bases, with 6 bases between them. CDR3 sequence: CASSVAPRNTIYF. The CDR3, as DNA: TGTGCCAGCAGCGTAGCCCCAAGAAACACCATATATTTT.

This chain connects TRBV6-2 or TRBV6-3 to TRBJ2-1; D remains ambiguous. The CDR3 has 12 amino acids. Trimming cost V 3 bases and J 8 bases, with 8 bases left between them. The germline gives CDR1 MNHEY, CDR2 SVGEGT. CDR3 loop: CASSYMRDEQFF. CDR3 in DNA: TGTGCCAGCAGTTATATGAGAGATGAGCAGTTCTTC.

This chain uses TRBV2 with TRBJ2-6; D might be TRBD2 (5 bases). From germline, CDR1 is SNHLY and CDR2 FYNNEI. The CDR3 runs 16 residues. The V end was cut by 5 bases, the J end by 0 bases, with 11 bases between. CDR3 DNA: TGTGCCAGCAGTTGGAGCGGTTTCTCTGGGGCCAACGTCCTGACTTTC. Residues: CASSWSGFSGANVLTF.

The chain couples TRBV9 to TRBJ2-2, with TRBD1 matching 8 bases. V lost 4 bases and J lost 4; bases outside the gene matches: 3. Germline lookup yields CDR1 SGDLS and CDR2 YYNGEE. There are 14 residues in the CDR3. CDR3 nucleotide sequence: TGTGCCAGCAGCCCCGACAGGGGCACCGGGGAGCTGTTTTTT. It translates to CASSPDRGTGELFF.

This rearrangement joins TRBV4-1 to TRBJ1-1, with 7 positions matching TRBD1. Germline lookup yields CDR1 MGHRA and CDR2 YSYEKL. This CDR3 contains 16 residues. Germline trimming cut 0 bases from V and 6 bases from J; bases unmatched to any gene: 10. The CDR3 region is CASSQDLRGLFSEAFF. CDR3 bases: TGCGCCAGCAGCCAAGATTTGAGGGGGCTGTTTTCTGAAGCTTTCTTT.

The CDR3 sequence is CASSGRIDRDYARRGELFF. The CDR3 coding sequence is TGTGCCAGCAGTGGTCGAATAGACCGGGACTACGCCCGTCGGGGGGAGCTGTTTTTT. The V call is TRBV6-1, the J call TRBJ2-2; 7 bases are shared with TRBD2. J gave up 8 bases and V 4 bases, and 22 bases lay outside the gene matches. In germline, CDR1 is MNHNS, CDR2 SASEGT. This CDR3 is built from 19 residues.

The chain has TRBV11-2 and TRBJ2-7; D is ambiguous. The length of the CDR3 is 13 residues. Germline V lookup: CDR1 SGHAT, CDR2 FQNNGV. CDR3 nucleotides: TGTGCCAGCAGCCGCGTCCGCTCCCACGAGCAGTACGTC. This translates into CASSRVRSHEQYV.

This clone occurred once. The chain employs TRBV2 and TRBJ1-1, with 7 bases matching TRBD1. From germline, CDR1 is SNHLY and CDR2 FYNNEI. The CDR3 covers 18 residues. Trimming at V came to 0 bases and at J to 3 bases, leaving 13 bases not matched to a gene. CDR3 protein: CASSEAAGGAGGDTEAFF. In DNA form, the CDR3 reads TGTGCCAGCAGTGAAGCGGCAGGGGGTGCCGGAGGGGACACTGAAGCTTTCTTT.